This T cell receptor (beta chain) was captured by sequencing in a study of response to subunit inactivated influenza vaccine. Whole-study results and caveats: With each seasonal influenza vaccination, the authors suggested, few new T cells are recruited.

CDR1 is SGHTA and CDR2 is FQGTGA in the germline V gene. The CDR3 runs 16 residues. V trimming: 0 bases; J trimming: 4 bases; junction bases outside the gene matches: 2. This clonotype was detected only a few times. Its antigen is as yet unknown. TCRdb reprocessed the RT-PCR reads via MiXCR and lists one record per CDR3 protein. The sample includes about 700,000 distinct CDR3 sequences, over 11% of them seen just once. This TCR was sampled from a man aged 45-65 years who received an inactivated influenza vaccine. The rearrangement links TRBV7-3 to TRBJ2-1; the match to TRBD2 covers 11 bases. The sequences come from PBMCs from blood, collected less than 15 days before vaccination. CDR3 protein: CASSLTSGRVYNEQFF. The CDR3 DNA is TGTGCCAGCAGCTTAACTAGCGGGAGGGTTTACAATGAGCAGTTCTTC.